The clone carrying this T cell receptor (beta chain) was observed many times. This specimen belongs to a study of T cells in Graves' hyperthyroidism and ophthalmopathy. Amplification yielded TCR beta CDR3 regions, with RNA transcripts as the source. The HTBI primer set was used in a first-round RT-PCR of the TCR CDR3. TCRdb independently ran MiXCR on the multiplex PCR reads; one entry per CDR3 protein. The table lists over 350,000 distinct CDR3 sequences, less than 20% of them singletons. The CDR3 spans 14 residues. Germline V gives CDR1 KGHDR, CDR2 SFDVKD. With 2 bases removed from V and 4 bases from J, the gap between germline ends came to 8 bases.

Specimen: blood. The source of this sequence is a man between 18 and 35 years old with Graves' ophthalmopathy. This sequence joins TRBV24-1 and TRBJ2-1; D gene unclear. Here the CDR3 DNA reads TGTGCCACCAGTGATTCGGCTACTTACAATGAGCAGTTCTTC. Its translation: CATSDSATYNEQFF.